A selection of T cell receptor beta chains follows, all from one sample in a study of CD8+CD57+ T cells in acquired aplastic anemia. TCRdb ran MiXCR on the reads and lists one entry per CDR3 protein. In the table there are approximately 99,000 distinct CDR3 sequences, about half of which are singletons. Sequencing input: sorted CD4+, CD8+, or CD8+CD57+ T cells (not recorded which) from PBMCs. The receptors come from a human donor in good health, serving as a control. Both conserved end residues are part of each CDR3. A D gene is named only where the DNA matches it firmly. The size of a clone is reported for some rows only, either as once, few or many, or as a class for expanded clones.

v_call	clone_size	j_call	d_call	cdr3_nt	cdr3_aa
TRBV30	.	TRBJ1-1	.	TGTGCCTGGAGTCATGGACAGTCGGGCACTGAAGCTTTCTTT	CAWSHGQSGTEAFF
TRBV11-1	once	TRBJ1-6	.	TGTGCCAGCAGCTTAGTCTCCGGGCCCATTAATTCACCCCTCCACTTT	CASSLVSGPINSPLHF
TRBV9	few	TRBJ2-5	TRBD2	TGTGCCAGCAGCGAAGGGGGTAGCGGGGGGTATGAAGAGGAAGAGACCCAGTACTTC	CASSEGGSGGYEEEETQYF
TRBV5-1	many	TRBJ2-1	.	TGCGCCAGCAGCTTGGCCCTAGAGCAGTTCTTC	CASSLALEQFF
TRBV12-3/TRBV12-4	many	TRBJ1-2	.	TGTGCCAGCGGGCCCTCTAACTATGGCTACACCTTC	CASGPSNYGYTF
TRBV20-1	.	TRBJ2-3	TRBD1	TGCAGTGCTCCAGGGGGCGCGAGCACAGATACGCAGTATTTT	CSAPGGASTDTQYF
TRBV15	few	TRBJ2-3	TRBD1	TGTGCCACCAGGGCGACAGGGGATGATACGCAGTATTTT	CATRATGDDTQYF
TRBV2	.	TRBJ1-1	.	TGTGCCAGCAGTCCCACCGGGTCGAACACTGAAGCTTTCTTT	CASSPTGSNTEAFF
TRBV30	.	TRBJ1-2	TRBD1	TGTGCCGGGACAGGCTCGGGACTCTGTGGCTACACCTTC	CAGTGSGLCGYTF
TRBV24-1	.	TRBJ1-1	.	TGTGCCACCCGCAAGACAGGCGGAACTGAAGCTTTCTTT	CATRKTGGTEAFF
TRBV2	.	TRBJ1-1	.	TGTGCCAGCAGTGAATTAAGACAGGCTTACACTGAAGCTTTCTTT	CASSELRQAYTEAFF
TRBV29-1	.	TRBJ2-7	.	TGCAGCGTTCTCCCGGGAGACTCCTACGAGCAGTACTTC	CSVLPGDSYEQYF
TRBV20-1	.	TRBJ2-7	TRBD2	TGCAGTGCTAGAGAACAGCGGAGCGGGGAAGCCTACGAGCAGTACTTC	CSAREQRSGEAYEQYF
TRBV6-6	many	TRBJ1-2	.	TGTGCCAGCAGTTACTCCGCAGAAAAGGGCTACACCTTC	CASSYSAEKGYTF
TRBV19	.	TRBJ2-2	.	TGTGCCAGTACTTTACAGAACACCGGGGAGCTGTTTTTT	CASTLQNTGELFF
TRBV27	many	TRBJ1-5	.	TGTGCCAGCAGTTTGGGCGGGATCCAGCCCCAGCATTTT	CASSLGGIQPQHF
TRBV20-1	many	TRBJ2-3	TRBD2	TGCAGTGCCGTGGATGGCGGGGGAGCTAGCACAGATACGCAGTATTTT	CSAVDGGGASTDTQYF
TRBV29-1	.	TRBJ2-5	TRBD2	TGCAGCAGCGGGACTACCGGGGTAGAGACCCAGTACTTC	CSSGTTGVETQYF
TRBV7-3	.	TRBJ2-3	TRBD2	TGTGCCAGCAGCATGACTAGCGGGGCTAGTGCAGATACGCAGTATTTT	CASSMTSGASADTQYF
TRBV5-1	.	TRBJ2-3	.	TGCGCCAGCAGTGATGGGCAGGCTTCCACAGATACGCAGTACTTT	CASSDGQASTDTQYF
TRBV14	.	TRBJ1-1	.	TGTGCCAGCAGCCAAGTCACTATACAGGCGGGGCATACTGAAGCTTTCTTT	CASSQVTIQAGHTEAFF
TRBV4-2	.	TRBJ2-1	TRBD2	TGTGCCAGCAGCAAATTCCTGGCGGGAGGATACAATGAGCAGTTCTTC	CASSKFLAGGYNEQFF
TRBV7-7	many	TRBJ2-1	TRBD1	TGTGCCAGCAGCCAGGACAGGGGTAGTGAGCAGTTCTTC	CASSQDRGSEQFF
TRBV25-1	many	TRBJ1-2	TRBD1	TGTGCCAGCAGTGAGCAGGGGGCAAGTGGCTACACCTTC	CASSEQGASGYTF
TRBV20-1	once	TRBJ1-4	TRBD1	TGCAGTGCTGGGGGGGCGACAGGGTTGGAACTGTTTTTT	CSAGGATGLELFF
TRBV19	.	TRBJ2-7	.	TGTGCCAGTAGTATCGTAGGGGCCGAGCAGTACTTC	CASSIVGAEQYF
TRBV14	many	TRBJ1-2	.	TGTGCCAGCAGCCAAGACGTACAGGTATTTGGCTACACCTTC	CASSQDVQVFGYTF
TRBV25-1	.	TRBJ2-7	.	TGTGCCAGCGGTGGGGGGGGCAGGGGTCGTCAAGACGAGCAGTACTTC	CASGGGGRGRQDEQYF
TRBV7-8	.	TRBJ1-2	.	TGTGCCAGCAGCCCTTCCCGGGGGCAGGGGTCCAATGGCTACACCTTC	CASSPSRGQGSNGYTF
TRBV5-1	many	TRBJ1-1	TRBD1	TGCGCCAGCAGCACAGGGGTGAATAACCTTGAAGCTTTCTTT	CASSTGVNNLEAFF
TRBV15	.	TRBJ2-5	.	TGTGCCACCAGCAGCCAAGGTACAGAGGGTGAAGAGACCCAGTACTTC	CATSSQGTEGEETQYF
TRBV25-1	.	TRBJ1-5	.	TGTGCCAGCAGTGAATTGGGGGGTCAGCCCCAGCATTTT	CASSELGGQPQHF
TRBV25-1	.	TRBJ2-7	TRBD2	TGTGCCAGCAGCCCGGGGGGGGCTACCCACGAGCAGTGCTTC	CASSPGGATHEQCF
TRBV10-2	.	TRBJ2-3	.	TGCGCCAGCACCCCCTGGGCCGGTGTAGATACGCAGTATTTT	CASTPWAGVDTQYF
TRBV7-9	many	TRBJ1-2	TRBD1	TGTGCCAGCAGCAGTTCGACAGGGCCTAACTATGGCTACACCTTC	CASSSSTGPNYGYTF
TRBV5-6	many	TRBJ1-6	.	TGTGCCAGCAGCTTGTGGGGGCAGGGCGACTCACCCCTCCACTTT	CASSLWGQGDSPLHF
TRBV10-3	.	TRBJ2-1	TRBD2	TGTGCCGGGGGACTAGCGGCTTCCTCCTACAATGAGCAGTTCTTC	CAGGLAASSYNEQFF
TRBV29-1	.	TRBJ2-1	TRBD2	TGCAGCGTGAAGACTAGCGGGGCTCCGGGCAATGAGCAGTTCTTC	CSVKTSGAPGNEQFF
TRBV25-1	.	TRBJ1-2	.	TGTGCCAGCAGTCCCCATGGACAGTTAGCTAACTATGGCTACACCTTC	CASSPHGQLANYGYTF
TRBV5-6	once	TRBJ1-2	TRBD1	TGTGCCAGCAGCTTCTCGACAGGGGGCGATGGCTACACCTTC	CASSFSTGGDGYTF
TRBV6-6	many	TRBJ2-7	TRBD1	TGTGCCAGCAGTTACCTCGGGACAGGGGACTACGAGCAGTACTTC	CASSYLGTGDYEQYF
TRBV25-1	.	TRBJ2-1	.	TGTGCCAGCAGTGGGGGGGCAGGAAATGAGCAGTTCTTC	CASSGGAGNEQFF
TRBV12-3/TRBV12-4	.	TRBJ1-1	TRBD1	TGTGCCAGCAGTGGGGACAGGGCGAACACTGAAGCTTTCTTT	CASSGDRANTEAFF
TRBV9	.	TRBJ2-1	TRBD2	TGTGCCAGCAGCGGAAGACTAGCGGGGGGGCTGAATGAGCAGTTCTTC	CASSGRLAGGLNEQFF
TRBV5-5	.	TRBJ1-1	TRBD1	TGTGCCAGCAGCTTGGCAGGGGGGGAGACTGAAGCTTTCTTT	CASSLAGGETEAFF
TRBV9	many	TRBJ1-4	.	TGTGCCAGCAGCCCCGCGGGCAGGGCGGGTGAAAAACTGTTTTTT	CASSPAGRAGEKLFF
TRBV5-6	few	TRBJ2-1	TRBD2	TGTGCCAGCAGCTCGGCCGGGGGGGGTCTCTACAATGAGCAGTTCTTC	CASSSAGGGLYNEQFF
TRBV10-3	.	TRBJ1-1	.	TGTGCCAGCACTCCCGTGGGCACTGAAGCTTTCTTT	CASTPVGTEAFF
TRBV5-1	.	TRBJ2-7	TRBD1	TGCGCCAGCAGCTTGTGGGGACAGGACTACGAGCAGTACTTC	CASSLWGQDYEQYF
TRBV11-3	many	TRBJ2-7	.	TGTGCCAGCAGCCCCTCGGGGTTGACCTACGAGCAGTACTTC	CASSPSGLTYEQYF
TRBV20-1	many	TRBJ1-2	.	TGCAGTGCTAGCCTCAGGGATGGCTACACCTTC	CSASLRDGYTF
TRBV6-5	many	TRBJ1-1	TRBD1	TGTGCCAGCAGTTACGTGACAGGGGTGGGCACTGAAGCTTTCTTT	CASSYVTGVGTEAFF
TRBV6-5	.	TRBJ2-3	TRBD2	TGTGCCAGCAGTTACTCGGGACTAGCAGATACGCAGTATTTT	CASSYSGLADTQYF